Detailed here is one TCR beta chain. These data originate in a study of control samples from healthy donors and cancer patients. CDR1 is MDHEN and CDR2 is SYDVKM in the germline V gene. The CDR3 sequence is 17 residues long. The V segment lost 8 bases and the J segment 8 bases; nucleotides outside the gene matches: 16. This table comes from immunoSEQ multiplex PCR, and its TCRdb copy is limited to in-frame clones, with some not included. The table shows under 450,000 clones, with 75% to 95% occurring only once. Material: PBMCs. The sequence came from a man between 35 and 55 years old with head and neck cancer. The J gene is TRBJ2-1, the V gene TRBV28; TRBD2 matches at 12 bases. In nucleotides, the CDR3 is TGTGCCAGCCGCACTGTCGGGCTAGCGGGAGGGCCATATGAGCAGTTCTTC. Encoded protein: CASRTVGLAGGPYEQFF.